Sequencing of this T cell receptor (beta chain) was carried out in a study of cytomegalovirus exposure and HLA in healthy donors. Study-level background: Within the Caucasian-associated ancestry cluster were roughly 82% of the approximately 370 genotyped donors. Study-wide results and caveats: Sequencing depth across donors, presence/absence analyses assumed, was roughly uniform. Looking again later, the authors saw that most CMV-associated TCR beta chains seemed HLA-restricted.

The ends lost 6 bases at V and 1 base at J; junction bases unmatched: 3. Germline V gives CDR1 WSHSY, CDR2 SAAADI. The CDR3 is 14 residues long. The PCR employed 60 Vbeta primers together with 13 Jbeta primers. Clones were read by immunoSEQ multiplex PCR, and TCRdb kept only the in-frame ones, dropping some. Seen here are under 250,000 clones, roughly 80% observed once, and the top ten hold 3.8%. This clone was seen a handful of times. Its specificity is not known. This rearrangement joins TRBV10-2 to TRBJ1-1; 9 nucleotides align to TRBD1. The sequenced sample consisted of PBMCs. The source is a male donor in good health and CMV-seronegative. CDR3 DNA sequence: TGCGCCAGCAGCCCGGACAGGGGGAACACTGAAGCTTTCTTT. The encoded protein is CASSPDRGNTEAFF.